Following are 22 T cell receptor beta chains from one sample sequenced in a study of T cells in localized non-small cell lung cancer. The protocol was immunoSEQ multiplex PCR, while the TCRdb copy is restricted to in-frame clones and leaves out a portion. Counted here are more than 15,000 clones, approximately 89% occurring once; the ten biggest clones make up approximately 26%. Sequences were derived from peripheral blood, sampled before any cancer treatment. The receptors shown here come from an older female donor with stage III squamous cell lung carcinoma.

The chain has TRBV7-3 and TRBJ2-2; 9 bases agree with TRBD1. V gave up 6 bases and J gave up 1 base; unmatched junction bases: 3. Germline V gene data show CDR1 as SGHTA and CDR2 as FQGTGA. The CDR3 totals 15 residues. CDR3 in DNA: TGTGCCAGCAGGCAGACAGGGGGGAACACCGGGGAGCTGTTTTTT. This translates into CASRQTGGNTGELFF.

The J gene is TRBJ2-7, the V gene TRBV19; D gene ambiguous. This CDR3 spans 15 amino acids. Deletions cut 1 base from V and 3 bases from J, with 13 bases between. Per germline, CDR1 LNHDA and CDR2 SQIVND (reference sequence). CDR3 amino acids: CASSIGTRTLYEQYF. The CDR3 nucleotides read TGTGCCAGTAGTATAGGGACCCGAACCCTCTACGAGCAGTACTTC.

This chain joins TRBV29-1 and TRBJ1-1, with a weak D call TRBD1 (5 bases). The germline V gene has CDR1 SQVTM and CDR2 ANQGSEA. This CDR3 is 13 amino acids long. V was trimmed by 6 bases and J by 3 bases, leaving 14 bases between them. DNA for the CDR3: TGCAGCGTCGCCCGACAGTTCGACACTGAAGCTTTCTTT. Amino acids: CSVARQFDTEAFF.

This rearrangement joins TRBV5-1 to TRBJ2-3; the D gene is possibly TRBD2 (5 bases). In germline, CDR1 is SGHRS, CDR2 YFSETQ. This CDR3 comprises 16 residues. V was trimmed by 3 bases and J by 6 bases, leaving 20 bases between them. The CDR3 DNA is TGCGCCAGCAGCTCACCACCCGGGGATAGGTCGGATACGCAGTATTTT. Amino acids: CASSSPPGDRSDTQYF.

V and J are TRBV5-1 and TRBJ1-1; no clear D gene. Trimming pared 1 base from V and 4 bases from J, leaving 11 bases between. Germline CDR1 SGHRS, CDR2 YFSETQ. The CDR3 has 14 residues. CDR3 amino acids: CASSLRQLGTEAFF. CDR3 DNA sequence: TGCGCCAGCAGCTTGAGGCAGCTAGGCACTGAAGCTTTCTTT.

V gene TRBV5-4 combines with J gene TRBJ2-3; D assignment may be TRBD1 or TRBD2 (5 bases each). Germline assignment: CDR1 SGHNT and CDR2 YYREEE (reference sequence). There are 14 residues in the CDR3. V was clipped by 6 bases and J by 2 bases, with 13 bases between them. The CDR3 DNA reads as TGTGCCAGCAACCCGGGACCCCTCACAGATACGCAGTATTTT. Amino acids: CASNPGPLTDTQYF. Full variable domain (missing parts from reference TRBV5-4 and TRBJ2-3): ETGVTQSPTHLIKTRGQQVTLRCSSQSGHNTVSWYQQALGQGPQFIFQYYREEENGRGNFPPRFSGLQFPNYSSELNVNALELDDSALYLCASNPGPLTDTQYFGPGTRLTVL.

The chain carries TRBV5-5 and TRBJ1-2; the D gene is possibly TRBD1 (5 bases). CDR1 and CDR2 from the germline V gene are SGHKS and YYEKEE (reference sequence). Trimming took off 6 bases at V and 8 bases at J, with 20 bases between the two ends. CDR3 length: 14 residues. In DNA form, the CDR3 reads TGTGCCAGCAAGTTGTGGGACTTCGATATAGGCTACACCTTC. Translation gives CASKLWDFDIGYTF.

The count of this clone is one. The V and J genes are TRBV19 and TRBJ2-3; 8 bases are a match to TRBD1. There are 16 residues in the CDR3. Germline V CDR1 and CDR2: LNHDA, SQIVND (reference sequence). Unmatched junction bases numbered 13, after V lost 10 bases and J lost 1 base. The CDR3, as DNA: TGTGCCACGAGGGGACAGGCTTTCGGGGGCACAGATACGCAGTATTTT. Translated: CATRGQAFGGTDTQYF. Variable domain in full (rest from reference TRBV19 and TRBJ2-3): DGGITQSPKYLFRKEGQNVTLSCEQNLNHDAMYWYRQDPGQGLRLIYYSQIVNDFQKGDIAEGYSVSREKKESFPLTVTSAQKNPTAFYLCATRGQAFGGTDTQYFGPGTRLTVL.

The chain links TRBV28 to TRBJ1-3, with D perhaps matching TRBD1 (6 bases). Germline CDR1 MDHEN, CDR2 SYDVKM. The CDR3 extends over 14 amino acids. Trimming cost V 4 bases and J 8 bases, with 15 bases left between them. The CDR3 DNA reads TGTGCCAGCAGTTCCCAGGGGTCGTTGGACACCATATATTTT. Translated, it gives CASSSQGSLDTIYF.

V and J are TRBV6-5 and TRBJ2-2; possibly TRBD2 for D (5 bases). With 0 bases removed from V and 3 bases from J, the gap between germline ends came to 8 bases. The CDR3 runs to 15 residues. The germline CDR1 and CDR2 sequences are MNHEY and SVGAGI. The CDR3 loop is CASSYSYGDTGELFF. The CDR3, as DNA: TGTGCCAGCAGTTACTCTTACGGGGACACCGGGGAGCTGTTTTTT.

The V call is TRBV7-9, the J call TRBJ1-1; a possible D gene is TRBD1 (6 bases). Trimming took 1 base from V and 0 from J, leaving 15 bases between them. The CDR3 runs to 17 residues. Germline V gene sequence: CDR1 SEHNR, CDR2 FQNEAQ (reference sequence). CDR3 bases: TGTGCCAGCAGCTTAGTACCCGGGGGCAGAATGAACACTGAAGCTTTCTTT. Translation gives CASSLVPGGRMNTEAFF.

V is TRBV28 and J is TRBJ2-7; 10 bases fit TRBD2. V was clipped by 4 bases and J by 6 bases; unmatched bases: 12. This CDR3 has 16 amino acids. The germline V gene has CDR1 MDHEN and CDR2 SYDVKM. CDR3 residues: CASSSLAGTSEGEQYF. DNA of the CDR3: TGTGCCAGCAGTTCGCTCGCCGGGACTAGCGAGGGCGAGCAGTACTTC.

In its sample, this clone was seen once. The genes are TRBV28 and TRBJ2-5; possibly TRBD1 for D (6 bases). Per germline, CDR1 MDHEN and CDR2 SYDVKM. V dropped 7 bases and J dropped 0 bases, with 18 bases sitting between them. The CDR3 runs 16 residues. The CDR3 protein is CASNPDRHLYQETQYF. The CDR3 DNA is TGTGCCAGCAACCCCGACAGGCACCTGTACCAAGAGACCCAGTACTTC.

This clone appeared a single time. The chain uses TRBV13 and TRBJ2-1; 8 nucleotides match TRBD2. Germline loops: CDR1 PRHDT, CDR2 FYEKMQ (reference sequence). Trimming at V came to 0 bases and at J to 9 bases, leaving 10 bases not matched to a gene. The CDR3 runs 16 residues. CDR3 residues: CASSLGPGLAGVEQFF. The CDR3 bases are TGTGCCAGCAGCTTAGGGCCGGGCCTAGCGGGTGTTGAGCAGTTCTTC.

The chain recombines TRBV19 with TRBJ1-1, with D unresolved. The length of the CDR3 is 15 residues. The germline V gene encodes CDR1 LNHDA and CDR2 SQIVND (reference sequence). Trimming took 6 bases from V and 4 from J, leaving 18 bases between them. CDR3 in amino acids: CASRASSGPSTEAFF. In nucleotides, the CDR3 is TGTGCCAGTAGAGCAAGCAGCGGGCCCAGCACTGAAGCTTTCTTT.

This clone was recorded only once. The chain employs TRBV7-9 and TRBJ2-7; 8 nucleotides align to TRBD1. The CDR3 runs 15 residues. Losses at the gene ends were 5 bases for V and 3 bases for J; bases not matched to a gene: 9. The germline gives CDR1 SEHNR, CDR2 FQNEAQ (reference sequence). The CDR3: CASSVTGGTRYEQYF. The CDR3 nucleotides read TGTGCCAGCAGCGTCACAGGGGGAACGCGCTACGAGCAGTACTTC.

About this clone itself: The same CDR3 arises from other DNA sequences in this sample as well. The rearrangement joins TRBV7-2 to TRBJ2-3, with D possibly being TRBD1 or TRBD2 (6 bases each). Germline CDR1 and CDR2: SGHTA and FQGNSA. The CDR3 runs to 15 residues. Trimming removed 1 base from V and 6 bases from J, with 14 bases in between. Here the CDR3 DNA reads TGTGCCAGCAGCTTAGTCGGAGGGGGAGTGGATACGCAGTATTTT. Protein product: CASSLVGGGVDTQYF.

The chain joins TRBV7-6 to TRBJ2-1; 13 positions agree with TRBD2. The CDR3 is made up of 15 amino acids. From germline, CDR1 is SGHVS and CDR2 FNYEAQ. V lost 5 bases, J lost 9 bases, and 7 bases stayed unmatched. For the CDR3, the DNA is TGTGCCAGCAGCGGCCAACTAGCGGGGGGGGCTGAGCAGTTCTTC. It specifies CASSGQLAGGAEQFF.

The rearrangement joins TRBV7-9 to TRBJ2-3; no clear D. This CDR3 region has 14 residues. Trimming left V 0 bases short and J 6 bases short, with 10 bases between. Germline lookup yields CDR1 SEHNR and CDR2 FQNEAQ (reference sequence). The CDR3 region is CASSLAFPMDTQYF. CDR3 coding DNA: TGTGCCAGCAGCTTAGCATTCCCGATGGATACGCAGTATTTT. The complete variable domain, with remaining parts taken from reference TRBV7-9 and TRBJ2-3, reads DTGVSQNPRHKITKRGQNVTFRCDPISEHNRLYWYRQTLGQGPEFLTYFQNEAQLEKSRLLSDRFSAERPKGSFSTLEIQRTEQGDSAMYLCASSLAFPMDTQYFGPGTRLTVL.

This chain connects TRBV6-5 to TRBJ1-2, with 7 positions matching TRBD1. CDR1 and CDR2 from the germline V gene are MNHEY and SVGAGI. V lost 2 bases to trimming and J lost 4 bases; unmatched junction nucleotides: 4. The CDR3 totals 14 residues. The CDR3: CASSYRQGGYGYTF. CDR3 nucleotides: TGTGCCAGCAGTTACAGGCAGGGGGGCTATGGCTACACCTTC.

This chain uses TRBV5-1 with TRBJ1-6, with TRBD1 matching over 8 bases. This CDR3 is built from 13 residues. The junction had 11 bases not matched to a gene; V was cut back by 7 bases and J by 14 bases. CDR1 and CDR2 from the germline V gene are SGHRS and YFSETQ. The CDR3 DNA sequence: TGCGCCAGCGCGGGGGAACAGGGGGGTTCCCTCCACTTT. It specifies CASAGEQGGSLHF.

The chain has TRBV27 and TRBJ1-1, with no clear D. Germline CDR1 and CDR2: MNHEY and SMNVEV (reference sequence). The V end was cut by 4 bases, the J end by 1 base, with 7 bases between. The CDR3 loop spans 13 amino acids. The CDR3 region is CASSSNRNTEAFF. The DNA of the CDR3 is TGTGCCAGCAGTTCTAACAGGAACACTGAAGCTTTCTTT.